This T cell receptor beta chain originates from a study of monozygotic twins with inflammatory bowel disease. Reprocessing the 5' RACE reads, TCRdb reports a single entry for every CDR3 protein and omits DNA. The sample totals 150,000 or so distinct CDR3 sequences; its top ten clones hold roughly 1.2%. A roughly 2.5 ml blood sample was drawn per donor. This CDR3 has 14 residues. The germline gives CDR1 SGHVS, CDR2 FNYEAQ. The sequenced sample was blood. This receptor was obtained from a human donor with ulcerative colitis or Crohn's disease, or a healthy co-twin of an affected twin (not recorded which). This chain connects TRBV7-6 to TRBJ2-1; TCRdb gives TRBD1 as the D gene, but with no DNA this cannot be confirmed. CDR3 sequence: CASSPRQGYNEQFF.